This T cell receptor (beta chain) was profiled in a study of T cell changes during pregnancy in multiple sclerosis. The CDR3 totals 16 residues. The germline V gene has CDR1 KGHSH and CDR2 LQKENI. Trimming removed 1 base from V and 5 bases from J; junction bases left unmatched: 6. Method: immunoSEQ multiplex PCR; TCRdb's copy keeps in-frame clones and lacks some. The table shows tens of thousands of clones, with 94% occurring only once. The source is a female donor with multiple sclerosis, enrolled in a pregnancy study. This chain uses TRBV18 with TRBJ2-1; 9 bases match TRBD2. The material sequenced was CD4+ T cells from peripheral blood mononuclear cells, taken in the first trimester of pregnancy. The CDR3 protein is CASSPRLAGTNNEQFF. CDR3 in DNA: TGTGCCAGCTCACCACGGCTAGCGGGGACTAACAATGAGCAGTTCTTC.